This T cell receptor beta chain was documented in a study of control samples from healthy donors and cancer patients (dated by TCRdb to about 2020). The library was obtained by the immunoSEQ multiplex PCR assay. Imported from immuneACCESS, the table was reduced by TCRdb to in-frame sequences with V and J called. These copies leave out some clones; in studies compared against another copy, an unresolved V gene accounts for under half, and the cause of the remainder is not known. This sample holds about 410,000 clones; around 90% were observed only once. The ten largest clonotypes hold around 6.8% of the sample. V is clipped by 7 bases and J by 8 bases, and the sequence between their germline boundaries is 15 bases long. Including cysteine and phenylalanine, the CDR3 has 14 amino acids. Only the CDR3 DNA is retained, 42 bases long and in frame from the first base. The germline V gene (reference sequence) provides CDR1 SEHNR and CDR2 FQNEAQ.

About this clone: The antigen this receptor binds is unknown. The sample holds no much larger clone one base away, and base qualities are not on file.

This receptor was obtained from a man aged 35-49 years with head and neck cancer. Rearrangement joined TRBV7-9 to TRBJ1-6; the D gene is possibly TRBD1, with 6 bases matching. The sample taken for sequencing was PBMCs. The nucleotides are TGTGCCAGCACCGAGCGGGGGGCGGATTCACCCCTCCACTTT. This codes for CASTERGADSPLHF.